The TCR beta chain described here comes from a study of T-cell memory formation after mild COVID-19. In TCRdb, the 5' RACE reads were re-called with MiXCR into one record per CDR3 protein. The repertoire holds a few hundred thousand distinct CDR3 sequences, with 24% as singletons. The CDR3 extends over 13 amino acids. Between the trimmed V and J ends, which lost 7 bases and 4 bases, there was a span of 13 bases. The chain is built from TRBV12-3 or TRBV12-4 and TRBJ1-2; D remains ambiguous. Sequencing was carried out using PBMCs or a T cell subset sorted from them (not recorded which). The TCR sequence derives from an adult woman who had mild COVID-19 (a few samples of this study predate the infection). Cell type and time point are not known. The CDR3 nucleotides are TGTGCCAGCACAGCGGAGTCCCGCTATGGCTACACCTTC. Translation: CASTAESRYGYTF.